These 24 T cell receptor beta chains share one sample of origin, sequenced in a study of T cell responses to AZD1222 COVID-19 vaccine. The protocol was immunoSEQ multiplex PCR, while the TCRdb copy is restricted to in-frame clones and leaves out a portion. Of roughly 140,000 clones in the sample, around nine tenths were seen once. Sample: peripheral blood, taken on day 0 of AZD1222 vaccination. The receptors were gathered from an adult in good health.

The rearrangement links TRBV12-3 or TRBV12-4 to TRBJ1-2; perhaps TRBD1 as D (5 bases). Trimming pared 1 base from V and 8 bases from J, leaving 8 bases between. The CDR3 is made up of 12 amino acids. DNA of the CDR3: TGTGCCAGCAGTTTAGGACAGATCGGCTACACCTTC. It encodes CASSLGQIGYTF.

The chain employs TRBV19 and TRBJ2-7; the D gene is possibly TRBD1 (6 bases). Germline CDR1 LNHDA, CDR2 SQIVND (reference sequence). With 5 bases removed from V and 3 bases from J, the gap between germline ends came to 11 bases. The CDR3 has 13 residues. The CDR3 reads CASSSGTSYEQYF. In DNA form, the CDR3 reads TGTGCCAGTAGTTCCGGGACAAGCTACGAGCAGTACTTC.

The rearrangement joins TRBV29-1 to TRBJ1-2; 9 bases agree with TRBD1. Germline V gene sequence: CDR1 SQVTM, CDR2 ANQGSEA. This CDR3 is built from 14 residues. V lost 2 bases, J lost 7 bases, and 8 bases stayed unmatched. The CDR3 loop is CSVETGGGSSGYTF. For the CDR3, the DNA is TGCAGCGTTGAAACAGGGGGCGGTTCAAGTGGCTACACCTTC.

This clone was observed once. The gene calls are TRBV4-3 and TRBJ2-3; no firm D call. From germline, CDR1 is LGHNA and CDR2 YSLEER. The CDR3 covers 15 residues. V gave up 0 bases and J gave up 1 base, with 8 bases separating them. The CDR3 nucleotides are TGCGCCAGCAGCCAAGAATCGGCGGGCACAGATACGCAGTATTTT. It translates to CASSQESAGTDTQYF.

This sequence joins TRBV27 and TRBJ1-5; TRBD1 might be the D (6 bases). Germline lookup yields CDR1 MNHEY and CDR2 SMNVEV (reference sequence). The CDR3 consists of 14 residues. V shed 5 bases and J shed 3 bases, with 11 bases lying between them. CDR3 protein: CASSPTGFNQPQHF. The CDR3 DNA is TGTGCCAGCAGTCCGACAGGATTCAATCAGCCCCAGCATTTT.

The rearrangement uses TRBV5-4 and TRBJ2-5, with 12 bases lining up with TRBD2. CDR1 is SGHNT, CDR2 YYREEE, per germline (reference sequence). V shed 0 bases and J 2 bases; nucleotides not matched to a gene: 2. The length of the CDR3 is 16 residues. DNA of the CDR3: TGTGCCAGCAGCTTGGGGACTAGCGGGATGCAAGAGACCCAGTACTTC. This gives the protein CASSLGTSGMQETQYF.

This chain's CDR3 is CASSPGQGLNTEAFF. For the CDR3, the DNA is TGCGCCAGCAGCCCGGGGCAGGGGTTGAACACTGAAGCTTTCTTT. This sequence joins TRBV5-1 and TRBJ1-1, with a possible D match to TRBD1 (6 bases). Germline loops: CDR1 SGHRS, CDR2 YFSETQ. This CDR3 spans 15 amino acids. Trimming took 4 bases from V and 0 from J, leaving 13 bases between them.

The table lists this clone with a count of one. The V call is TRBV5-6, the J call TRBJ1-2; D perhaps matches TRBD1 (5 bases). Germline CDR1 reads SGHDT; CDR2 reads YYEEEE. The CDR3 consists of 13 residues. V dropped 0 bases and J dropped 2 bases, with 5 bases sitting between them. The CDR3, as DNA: TGTGCCAGCAGCTTGGCAGGGAACTATGGCTACACCTTC. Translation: CASSLAGNYGYTF.

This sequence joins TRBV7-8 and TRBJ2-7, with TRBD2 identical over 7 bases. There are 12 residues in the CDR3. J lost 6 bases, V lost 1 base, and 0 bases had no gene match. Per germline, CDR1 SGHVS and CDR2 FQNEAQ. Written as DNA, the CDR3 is TGTGCCAGCAGCTTAGGCGGGGGCGAGCAGTACTTC. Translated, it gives CASSLGGGEQYF.

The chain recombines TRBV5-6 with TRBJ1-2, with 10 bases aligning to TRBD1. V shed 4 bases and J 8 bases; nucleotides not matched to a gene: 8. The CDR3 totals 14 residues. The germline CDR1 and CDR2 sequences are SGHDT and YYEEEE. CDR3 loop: CASSAPGQGWGYTF. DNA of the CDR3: TGTGCCAGCAGCGCACCGGGACAGGGGTGGGGCTACACCTTC.

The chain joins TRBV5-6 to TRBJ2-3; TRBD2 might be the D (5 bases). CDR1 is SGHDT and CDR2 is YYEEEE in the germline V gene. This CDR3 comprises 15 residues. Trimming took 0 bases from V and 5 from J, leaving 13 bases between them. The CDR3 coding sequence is TGTGCCAGCAGCTTGGATCCGGGGAAGATAGATACGCAGTATTTT. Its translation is CASSLDPGKIDTQYF.

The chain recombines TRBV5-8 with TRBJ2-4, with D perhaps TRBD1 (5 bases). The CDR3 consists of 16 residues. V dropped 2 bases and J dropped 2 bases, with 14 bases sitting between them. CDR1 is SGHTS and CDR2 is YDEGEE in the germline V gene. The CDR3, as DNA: TGTGCCAGCAGCTTTCAACCGCAGGGTACCAAAAACATTCAGTACTTC. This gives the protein CASSFQPQGTKNIQYF. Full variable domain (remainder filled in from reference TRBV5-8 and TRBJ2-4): EAGVTQSPTHLIKTRGQQATLRCSPISGHTSVYWYQQALGLGLQFLLWYDEGEERNRGNFPPRFSGRQFPNYSSELNVNALELEDSALYLCASSFQPQGTKNIQYFGAGTRLSVL.

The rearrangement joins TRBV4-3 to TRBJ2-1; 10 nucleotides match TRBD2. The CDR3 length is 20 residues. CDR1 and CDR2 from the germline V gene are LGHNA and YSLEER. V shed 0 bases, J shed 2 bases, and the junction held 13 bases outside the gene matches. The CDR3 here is CASSQDPAGGIIGPYNEQFF. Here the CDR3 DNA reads TGCGCCAGCAGCCAAGATCCAGCGGGAGGGATTATCGGGCCCTACAATGAGCAGTTCTTC.

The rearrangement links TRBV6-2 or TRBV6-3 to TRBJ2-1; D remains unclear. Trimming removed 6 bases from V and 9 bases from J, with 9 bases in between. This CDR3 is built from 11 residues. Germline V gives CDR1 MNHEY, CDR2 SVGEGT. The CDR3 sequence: CASSSHSEQFF. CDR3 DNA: TGTGCCAGCAGCTCCCACAGTGAGCAGTTCTTC.

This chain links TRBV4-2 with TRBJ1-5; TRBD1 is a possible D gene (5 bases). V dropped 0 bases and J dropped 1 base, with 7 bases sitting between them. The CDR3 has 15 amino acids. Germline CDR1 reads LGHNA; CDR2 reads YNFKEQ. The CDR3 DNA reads TGTGCCAGCAGCCAAGATTGGGGCAGCAATCAGCCCCAGCATTTT. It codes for CASSQDWGSNQPQHF.

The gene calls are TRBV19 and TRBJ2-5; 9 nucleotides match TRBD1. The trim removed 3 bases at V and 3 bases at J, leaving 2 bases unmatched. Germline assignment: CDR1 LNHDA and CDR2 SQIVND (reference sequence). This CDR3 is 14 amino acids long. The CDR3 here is CASSMGQGEETQYF. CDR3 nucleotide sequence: TGTGCCAGTAGTATGGGACAGGGAGAAGAGACCCAGTACTTC.

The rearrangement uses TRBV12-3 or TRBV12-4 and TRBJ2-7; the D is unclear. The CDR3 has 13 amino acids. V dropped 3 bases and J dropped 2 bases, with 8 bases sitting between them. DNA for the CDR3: TGTGCCAGCAGTTTCGGCAGAACCTACGAGCAGTACTTC. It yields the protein CASSFGRTYEQYF.

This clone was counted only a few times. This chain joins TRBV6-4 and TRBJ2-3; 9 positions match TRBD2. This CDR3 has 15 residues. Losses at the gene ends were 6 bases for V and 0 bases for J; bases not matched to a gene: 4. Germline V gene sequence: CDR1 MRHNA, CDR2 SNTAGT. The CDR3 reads CASRQAGGSTDTQYF. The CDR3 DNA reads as TGTGCCAGCAGACAAGCGGGAGGTAGCACAGATACGCAGTATTTT.

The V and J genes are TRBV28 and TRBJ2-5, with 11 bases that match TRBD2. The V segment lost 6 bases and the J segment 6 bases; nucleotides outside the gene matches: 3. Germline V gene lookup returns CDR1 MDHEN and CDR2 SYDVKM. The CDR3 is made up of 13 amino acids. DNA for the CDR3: TGTGCCAGCAGGCCGACTAGCGGGAAGACCCAGTACTTC. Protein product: CASRPTSGKTQYF.

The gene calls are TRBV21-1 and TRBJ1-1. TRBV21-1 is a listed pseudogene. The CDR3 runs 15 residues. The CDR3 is CASRWDGLWNTEAFF. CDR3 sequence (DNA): TGTGCCAGCAGGTGGGATGGGTTATGGAACACTGAAGCTTTCTTT.

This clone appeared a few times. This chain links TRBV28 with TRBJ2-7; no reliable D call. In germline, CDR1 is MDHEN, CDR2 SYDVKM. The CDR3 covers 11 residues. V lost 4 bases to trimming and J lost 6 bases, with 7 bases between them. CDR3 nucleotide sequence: TGTGCCAGCAGTTGGGCTGGCGAGCAGTACTTC. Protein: CASSWAGEQYF.

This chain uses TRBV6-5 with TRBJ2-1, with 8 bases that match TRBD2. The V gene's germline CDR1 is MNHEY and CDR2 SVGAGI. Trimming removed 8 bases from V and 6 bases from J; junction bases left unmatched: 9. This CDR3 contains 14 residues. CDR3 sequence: CASWDGGRLNEQFF. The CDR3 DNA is TGTGCCAGCTGGGATGGCGGGAGGCTCAATGAGCAGTTCTTC.

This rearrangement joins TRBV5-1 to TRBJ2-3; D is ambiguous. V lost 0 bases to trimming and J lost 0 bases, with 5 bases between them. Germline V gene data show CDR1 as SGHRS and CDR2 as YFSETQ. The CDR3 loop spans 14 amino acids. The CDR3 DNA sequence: TGCGCCAGCAGCTTGGAACGGAGCACAGATACGCAGTATTTT. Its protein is CASSLERSTDTQYF.

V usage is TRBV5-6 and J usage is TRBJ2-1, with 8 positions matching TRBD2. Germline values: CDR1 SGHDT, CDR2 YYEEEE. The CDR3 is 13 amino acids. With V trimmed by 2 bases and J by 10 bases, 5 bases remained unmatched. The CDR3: CASSLIAGWEQFF. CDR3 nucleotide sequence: TGTGCCAGCAGCTTAATAGCGGGATGGGAGCAGTTCTTC.